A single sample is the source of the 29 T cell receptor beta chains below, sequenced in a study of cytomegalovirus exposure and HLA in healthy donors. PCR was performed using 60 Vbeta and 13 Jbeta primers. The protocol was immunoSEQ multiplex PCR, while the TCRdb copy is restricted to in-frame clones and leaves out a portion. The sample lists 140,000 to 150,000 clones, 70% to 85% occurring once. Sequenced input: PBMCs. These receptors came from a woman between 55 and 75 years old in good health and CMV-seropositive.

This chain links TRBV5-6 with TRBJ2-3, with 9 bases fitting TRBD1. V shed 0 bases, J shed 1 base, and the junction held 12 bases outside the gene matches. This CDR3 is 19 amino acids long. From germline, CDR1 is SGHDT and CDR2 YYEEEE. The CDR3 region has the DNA TGTGCCAGCAGCTTGGAACTGGGACAGGGAAAAGTACGCACAGATACGCAGTATTTT. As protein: CASSLELGQGKVRTDTQYF.

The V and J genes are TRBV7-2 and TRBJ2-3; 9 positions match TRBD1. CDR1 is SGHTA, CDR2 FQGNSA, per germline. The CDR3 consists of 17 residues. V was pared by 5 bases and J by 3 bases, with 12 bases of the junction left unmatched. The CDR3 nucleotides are TGTGCCAGCAGCCGAAACAGGGGGCGAGGAGGTACAGATACGCAGTATTTT. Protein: CASSRNRGRGGTDTQYF. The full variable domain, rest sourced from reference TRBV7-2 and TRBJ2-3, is GAGVSQSPSNKVTEKGKDVELRCDPISGHTALYWYRQSLGQGLEFLIYFQGNSAPDKSGLPSDRFSAERTGGSVSTLTIQRTQQEDSAVYLCASSRNRGRGGTDTQYFGPGTRLTVL.

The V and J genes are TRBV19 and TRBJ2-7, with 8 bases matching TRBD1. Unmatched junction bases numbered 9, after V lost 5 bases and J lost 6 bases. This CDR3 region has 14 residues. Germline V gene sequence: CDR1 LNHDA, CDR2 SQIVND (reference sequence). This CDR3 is CASSSMTGVVEQYF. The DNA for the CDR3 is TGTGCCAGTAGTTCGATGACAGGGGTGGTCGAGCAGTACTTC.

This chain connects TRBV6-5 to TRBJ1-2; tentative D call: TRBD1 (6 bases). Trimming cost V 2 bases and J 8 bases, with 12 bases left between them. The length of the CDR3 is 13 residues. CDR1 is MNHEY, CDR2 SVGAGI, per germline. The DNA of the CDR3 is TGTGCCAGCAGTTACGCCCAGGGGAGCGGCTACACCTTC. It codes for CASSYAQGSGYTF.

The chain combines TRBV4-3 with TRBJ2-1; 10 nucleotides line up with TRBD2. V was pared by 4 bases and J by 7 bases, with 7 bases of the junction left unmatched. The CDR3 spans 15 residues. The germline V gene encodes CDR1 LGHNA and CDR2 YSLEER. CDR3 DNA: TGCGCCAGCAGCCGAGCGGGAGGGCCGGGTAATGAGCAGTTCTTC. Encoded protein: CASSRAGGPGNEQFF.

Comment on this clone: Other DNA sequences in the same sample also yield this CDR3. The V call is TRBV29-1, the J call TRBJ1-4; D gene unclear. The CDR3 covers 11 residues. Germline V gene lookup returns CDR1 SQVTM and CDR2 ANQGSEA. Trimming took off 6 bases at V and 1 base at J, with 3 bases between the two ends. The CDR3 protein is CSVRTNEKLFF. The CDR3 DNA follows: TGCAGCGTGAGAACTAATGAAAAACTGTTTTTT.

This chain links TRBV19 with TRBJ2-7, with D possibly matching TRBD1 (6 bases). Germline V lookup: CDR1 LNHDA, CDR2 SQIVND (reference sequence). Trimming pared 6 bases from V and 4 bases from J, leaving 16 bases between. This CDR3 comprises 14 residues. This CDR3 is CASSLRTESYEQYF. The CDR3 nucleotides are TGTGCCAGTAGCCTCAGGACAGAGAGTTACGAGCAGTACTTC.

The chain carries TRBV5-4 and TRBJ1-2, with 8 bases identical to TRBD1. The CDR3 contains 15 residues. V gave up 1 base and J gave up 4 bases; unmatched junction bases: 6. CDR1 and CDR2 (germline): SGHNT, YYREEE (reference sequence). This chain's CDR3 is CASSLPGGGIYGYTF. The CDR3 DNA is TGTGCCAGCAGCTTGCCAGGGGGCGGGATCTATGGCTACACCTTC.

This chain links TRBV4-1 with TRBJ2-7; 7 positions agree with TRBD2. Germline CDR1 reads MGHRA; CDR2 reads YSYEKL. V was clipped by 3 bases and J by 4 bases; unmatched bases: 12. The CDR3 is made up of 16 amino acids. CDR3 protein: CASSHLSGGGRYEQYF. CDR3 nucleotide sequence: TGCGCCAGCAGCCATCTATCCGGGGGAGGGAGGTACGAGCAGTACTTC.

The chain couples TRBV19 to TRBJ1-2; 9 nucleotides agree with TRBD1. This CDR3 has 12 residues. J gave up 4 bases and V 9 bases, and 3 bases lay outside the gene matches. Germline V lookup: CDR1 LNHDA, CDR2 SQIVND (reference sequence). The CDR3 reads CASGQGTYGYTF. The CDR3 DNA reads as TGTGCCAGCGGACAGGGGACCTATGGCTACACCTTC.

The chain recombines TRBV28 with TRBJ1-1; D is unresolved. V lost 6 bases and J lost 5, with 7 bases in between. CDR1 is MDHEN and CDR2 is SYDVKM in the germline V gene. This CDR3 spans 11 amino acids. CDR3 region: CASRLRTEAFF. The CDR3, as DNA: TGTGCCAGCAGGCTAAGAACTGAAGCTTTCTTT.

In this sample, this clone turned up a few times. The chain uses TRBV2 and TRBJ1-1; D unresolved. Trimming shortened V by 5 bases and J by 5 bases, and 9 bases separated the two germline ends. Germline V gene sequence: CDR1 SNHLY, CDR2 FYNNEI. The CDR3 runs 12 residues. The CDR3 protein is CASSHLETEAFF. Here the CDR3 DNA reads TGTGCCAGCAGTCACTTAGAAACTGAAGCTTTCTTT.

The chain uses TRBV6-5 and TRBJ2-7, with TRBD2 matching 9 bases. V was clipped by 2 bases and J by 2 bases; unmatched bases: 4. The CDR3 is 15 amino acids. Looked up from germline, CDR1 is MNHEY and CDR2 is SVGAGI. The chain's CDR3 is CASSYAGGRTYEQYF. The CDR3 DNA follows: TGTGCCAGCAGTTACGCGGGAGGGCGAACCTACGAGCAGTACTTC.

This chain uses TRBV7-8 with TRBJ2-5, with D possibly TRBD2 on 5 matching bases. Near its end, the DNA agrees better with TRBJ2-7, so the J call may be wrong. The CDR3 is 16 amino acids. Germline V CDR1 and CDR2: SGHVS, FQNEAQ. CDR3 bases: TGTGCCAGCAGCTTAGGGGCGGGCGGGCCGGACTACGAGCAGTACTTC. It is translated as CASSLGAGGPDYEQYF.

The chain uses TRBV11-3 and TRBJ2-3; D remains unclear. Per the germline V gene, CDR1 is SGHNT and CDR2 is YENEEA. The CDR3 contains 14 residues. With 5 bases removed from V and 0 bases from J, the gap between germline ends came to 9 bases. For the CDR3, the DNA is TGTGCCAGCAGCGTATCCTCTAGCACAGATACGCAGTATTTT. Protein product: CASSVSSSTDTQYF.

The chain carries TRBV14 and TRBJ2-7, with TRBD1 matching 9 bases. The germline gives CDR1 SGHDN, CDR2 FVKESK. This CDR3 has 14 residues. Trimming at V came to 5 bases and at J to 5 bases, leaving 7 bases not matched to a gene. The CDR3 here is CASSATGGVDEQYF. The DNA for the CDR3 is TGTGCCAGCAGCGCCACAGGGGGCGTCGACGAGCAGTACTTC.

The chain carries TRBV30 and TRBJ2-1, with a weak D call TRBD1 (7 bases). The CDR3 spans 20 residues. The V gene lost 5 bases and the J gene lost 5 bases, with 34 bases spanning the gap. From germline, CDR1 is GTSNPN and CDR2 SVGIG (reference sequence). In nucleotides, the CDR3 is TGTGCCTGGGGTGGGGGGATGTCTCGGGACAGCGCTTGGAGGGACAATGAGCAGTTCTTC. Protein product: CAWGGGMSRDSAWRDNEQFF.

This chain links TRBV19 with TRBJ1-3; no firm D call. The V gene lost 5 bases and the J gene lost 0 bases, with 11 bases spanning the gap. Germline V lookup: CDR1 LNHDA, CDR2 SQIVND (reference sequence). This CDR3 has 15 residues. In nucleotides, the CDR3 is TGTGCCAGTAGTGGTCTAAGCGCCTCTGGAAACACCATATATTTT. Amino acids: CASSGLSASGNTIYF. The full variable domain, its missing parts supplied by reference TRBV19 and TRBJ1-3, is DGGITQSPKYLFRKEGQNVTLSCEQNLNHDAMYWYRQDPGQGLRLIYYSQIVNDFQKGDIAEGYSVSREKKESFPLTVTSAQKNPTAFYLCASSGLSASGNTIYFGEGSWLTVV.

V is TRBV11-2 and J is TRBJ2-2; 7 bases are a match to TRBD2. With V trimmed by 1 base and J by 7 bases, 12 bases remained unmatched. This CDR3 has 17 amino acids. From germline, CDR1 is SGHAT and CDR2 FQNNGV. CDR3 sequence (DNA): TGTGCCAGCAGCTTAGGCCGAGCGAGCGGGACGGGCGGGGAGCTGTTTTTT. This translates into CASSLGRASGTGGELFF.

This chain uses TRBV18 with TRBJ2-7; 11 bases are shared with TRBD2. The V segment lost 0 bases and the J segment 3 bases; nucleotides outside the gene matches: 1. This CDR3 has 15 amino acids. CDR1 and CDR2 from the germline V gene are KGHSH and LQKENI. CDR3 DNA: TGTGCCAGCTCACCACCGACTAGCGGGGTCTACGAGCAGTACTTC. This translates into CASSPPTSGVYEQYF.

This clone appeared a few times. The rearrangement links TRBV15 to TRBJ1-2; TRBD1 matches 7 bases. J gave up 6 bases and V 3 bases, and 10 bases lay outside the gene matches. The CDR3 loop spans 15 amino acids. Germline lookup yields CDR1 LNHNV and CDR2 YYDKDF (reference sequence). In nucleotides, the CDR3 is TGTGCCACCAGCAGCTATACAGGGGATGATAATGGCTACACCTTC. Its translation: CATSSYTGDDNGYTF.

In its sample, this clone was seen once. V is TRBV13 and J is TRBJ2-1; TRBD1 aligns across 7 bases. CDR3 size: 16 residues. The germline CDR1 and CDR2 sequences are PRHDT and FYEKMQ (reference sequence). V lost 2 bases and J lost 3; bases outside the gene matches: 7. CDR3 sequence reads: CASSLFSGGYYNEQFF. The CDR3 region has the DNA TGTGCCAGCAGCTTATTTTCAGGGGGTTACTACAATGAGCAGTTCTTC.

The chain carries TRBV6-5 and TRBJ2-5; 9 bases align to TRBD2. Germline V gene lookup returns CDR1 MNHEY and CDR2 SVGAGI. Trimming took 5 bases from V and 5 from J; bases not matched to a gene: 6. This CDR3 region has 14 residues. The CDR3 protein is CASSQGLALETQYF. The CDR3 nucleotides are TGTGCCAGCAGTCAAGGACTAGCGCTTGAGACCCAGTACTTC.

The CDR3 region is CASSPQGRNEQFF. The CDR3 nucleotides are TGTGCCAGCAGTCCTCAGGGCCGCAATGAGCAGTTCTTC. The chain carries TRBV2 and TRBJ2-1; weak D call: TRBD1 (5 bases). Looked up from germline, CDR1 is SNHLY and CDR2 is FYNNEI. Trimming took 5 bases from V and 6 from J, leaving 11 bases between them. The CDR3 is 13 residues long.

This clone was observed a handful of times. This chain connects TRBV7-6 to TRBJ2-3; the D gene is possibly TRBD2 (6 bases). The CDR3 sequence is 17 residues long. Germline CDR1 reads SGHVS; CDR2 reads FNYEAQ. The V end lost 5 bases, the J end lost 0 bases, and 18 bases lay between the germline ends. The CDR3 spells CASSPGLAGTSTDTQYF. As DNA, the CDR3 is TGTGCCAGCAGCCCCGGGCTTGCCGGGACTAGCACAGATACGCAGTATTTT.

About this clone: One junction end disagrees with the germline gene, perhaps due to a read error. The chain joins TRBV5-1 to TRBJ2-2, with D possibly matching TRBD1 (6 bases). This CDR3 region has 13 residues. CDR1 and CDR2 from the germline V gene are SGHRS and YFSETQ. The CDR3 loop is CASSLQGFVGAVF. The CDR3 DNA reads TGCGCCAGCAGCTTACAGGGCTTTGTAGGGGCTGTTTTT.

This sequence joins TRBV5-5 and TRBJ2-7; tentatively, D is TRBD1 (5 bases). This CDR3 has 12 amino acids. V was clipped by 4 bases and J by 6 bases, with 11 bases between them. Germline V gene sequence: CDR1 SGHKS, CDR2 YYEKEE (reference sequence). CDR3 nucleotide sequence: TGTGCCAGCAGCCGTCCCCAGGGCGAGCAGTACTTC. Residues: CASSRPQGEQYF.

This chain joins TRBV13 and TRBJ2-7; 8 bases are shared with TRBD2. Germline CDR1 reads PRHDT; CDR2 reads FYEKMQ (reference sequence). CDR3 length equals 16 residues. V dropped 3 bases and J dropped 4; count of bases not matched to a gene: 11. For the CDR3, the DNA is TGTGCCAGCAGCTTCGGTGAACGGCGGGAGGAATACGAGCAGTACTTC. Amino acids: CASSFGERREEYEQYF.

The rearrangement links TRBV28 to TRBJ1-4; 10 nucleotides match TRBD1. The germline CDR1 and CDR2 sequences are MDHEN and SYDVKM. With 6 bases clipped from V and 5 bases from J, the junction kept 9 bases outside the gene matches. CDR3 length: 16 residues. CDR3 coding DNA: TGTGCCAGCAGGAAGAGACAGGGGGCTCAAAATGAAAAACTGTTTTTT. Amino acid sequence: CASRKRQGAQNEKLFF.